The clone carrying this TCR beta chain was seen just once. Random-hexamer reverse transcription was applied to roughly 0.45 to 1 ug RNA. TCRdb itself ran the immunoSEQ multiplex PCR reads through MiXCR, one entry per CDR3 protein. This sample has roughly 140,000 distinct CDR3 sequences; 94% occur once, and the top ten carry around 0.29%. The source of the sample is a study of CD8 T cells in Susac syndrome. Sequencing was carried out using CD8+ T cells from PBMCs. The clonotype originates from a human donor in good health.

The CDR3 sequence: CASSSLLSGSVWEQYF. As DNA, the CDR3 is TGTGCCAGCAGTTCCCTTTTAAGCGGGAGCGTTTGGGAGCAGTACTTC. This chain links TRBV27 with TRBJ2-7; 8 nucleotides agree with TRBD2. V lost 4 bases and J lost 7; bases outside the gene matches: 15. The CDR3 is 16 residues long. Germline lookup yields CDR1 MNHEY and CDR2 SMNVEV (reference sequence).